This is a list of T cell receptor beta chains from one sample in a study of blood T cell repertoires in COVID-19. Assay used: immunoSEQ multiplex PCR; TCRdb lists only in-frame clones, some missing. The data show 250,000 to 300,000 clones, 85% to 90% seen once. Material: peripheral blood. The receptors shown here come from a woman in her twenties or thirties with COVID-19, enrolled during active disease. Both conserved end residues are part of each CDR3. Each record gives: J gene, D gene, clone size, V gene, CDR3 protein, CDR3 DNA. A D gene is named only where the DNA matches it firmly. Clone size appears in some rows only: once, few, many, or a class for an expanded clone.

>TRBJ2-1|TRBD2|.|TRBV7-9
CASSLANGGGADNEQFF
TGTGCCAGCAGCTTAGCGAACGGCGGGGGGGCGGACAATGAGCAGTTCTTC
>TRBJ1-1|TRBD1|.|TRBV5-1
CASSFGGGLTEAFF
TGCGCCAGCAGCTTCGGAGGGGGCTTAACTGAAGCTTTCTTT
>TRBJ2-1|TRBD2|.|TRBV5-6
CASSSQRGDYNEQFF
TGTGCCAGCAGCTCGCAGCGGGGGGACTACAATGAGCAGTTCTTC
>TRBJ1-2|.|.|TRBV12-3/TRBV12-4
CASSFSGPGGYTF
TGTGCCAGCAGTTTCTCGGGTCCCGGTGGCTACACCTTC
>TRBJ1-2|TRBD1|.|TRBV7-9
CASSSQGTELRGYTF
TGTGCCAGCAGCAGCCAGGGGACAGAATTGCGTGGCTACACCTTC
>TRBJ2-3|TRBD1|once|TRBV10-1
CASVRGGFGTDTQYF
TGCGCCAGCGTAAGAGGGGGCTTCGGGACAGATACGCAGTATTTT
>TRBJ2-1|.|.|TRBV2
CASSRGIDSYNEQFF
TGTGCCAGCTCAAGGGGGATCGATTCCTACAATGAGCAGTTCTTC
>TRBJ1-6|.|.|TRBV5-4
CASSLGLVDSPLHF
TGTGCCAGCAGCTTGGGACTGGTTGATTCACCCCTCCACTTT
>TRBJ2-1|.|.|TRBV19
CASSIVGGRSYNEQFF
TGTGCCAGTAGTATAGTAGGGGGAAGGTCCTACAATGAGCAGTTCTTC
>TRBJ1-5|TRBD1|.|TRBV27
CASGTGNQPQHF
TGTGCCAGCGGGACAGGAAATCAGCCCCAGCATTTT
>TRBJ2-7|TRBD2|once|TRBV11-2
CASSLEAGGYEQYF
TGTGCCAGCAGCTTAGAAGCGGGGGGTTACGAGCAGTACTTC
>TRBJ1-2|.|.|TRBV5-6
CASSFWGVNYGYTF
TGTGCCAGCAGCTTTTGGGGAGTAAACTATGGCTACACCTTC
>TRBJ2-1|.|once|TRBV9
CASSVGRDPYGSEQFF
TGTGCCAGCAGCGTTGGTCGGGACCCTTACGGGAGTGAGCAGTTCTTC
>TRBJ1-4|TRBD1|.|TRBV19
CASSLRTGSLGNAGEKLFF
TGTGCCAGTAGCCTCCGGACAGGATCCCTGGGTAACGCCGGTGAAAAACTGTTTTTT
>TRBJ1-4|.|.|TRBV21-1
CASSKWGDRGKSRSRKLFF
TGTGCCAGCAGCAAATGGGGGGACAGGGGCAAATCAAGGAGTCGAAAACTGTTTTTT
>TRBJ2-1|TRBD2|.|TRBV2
CASRVSGGLSSYNEQFF
TGTGCCAGCAGAGTCAGCGGGGGGCTAAGCTCCTACAATGAGCAGTTCTTC
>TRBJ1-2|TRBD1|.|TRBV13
CASSSPGQGGYGYTF
TGTGCCAGCAGCTCGCCGGGACAGGGGGGATATGGCTACACCTTC
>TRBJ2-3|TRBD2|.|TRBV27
CASSFPSGGADTQYF
TGTGCCAGCAGTTTTCCTAGCGGGGGGGCAGATACGCAGTATTTT
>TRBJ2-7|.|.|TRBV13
CASSPGPGLVAYEQYF
TGTGCCAGCAGCCCGGGCCCCGGACTCGTTGCCTACGAGCAGTACTTC
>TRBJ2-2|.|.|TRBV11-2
CASSFDRSSTNTGELFF
TGTGCCAGCAGCTTCGACAGGTCAAGCACGAACACCGGGGAGCTGTTTTTT
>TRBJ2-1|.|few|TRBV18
CAGSGSSYNEQFF
TGTGCGGGGAGCGGCAGCTCCTACAATGAGCAGTTCTTC
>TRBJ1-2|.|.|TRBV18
CASSPYGYTF
TGTGCCAGCTCCCCGTATGGCTACACCTTC
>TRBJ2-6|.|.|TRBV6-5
CASSYSRVSGANVLTF
TGTGCCAGCAGTTACTCTCGGGTCTCTGGGGCCAACGTCCTGACTTTC
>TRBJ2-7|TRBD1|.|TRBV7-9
CASSLVGDSPPEQYF
TGTGCCAGCAGCTTAGTAGGGGACAGTCCCCCCGAGCAGTACTTC
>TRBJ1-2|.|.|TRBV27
CASSLSFNRVQVGYTF
TGTGCCAGCAGTTTATCGTTTAACAGGGTACAAGTCGGCTACACCTTC
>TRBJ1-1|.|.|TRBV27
CASRQTGRGTAFF
TGTGCCAGCAGACAAACCGGGCGGGGGACGGCTTTCTTT
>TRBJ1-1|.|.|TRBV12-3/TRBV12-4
CASSLATGEAFF
TGTGCCAGCAGTTTAGCGACTGGTGAAGCTTTCTTT
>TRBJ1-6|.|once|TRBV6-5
CASSYSIDGGSPLHF
TGTGCCAGCAGTTACTCGATAGACGGGGGTTCACCCCTCCACTTT
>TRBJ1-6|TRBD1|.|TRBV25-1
CASSESRGQAYNSPLHF
TGTGCCAGCAGTGAATCGAGGGGGCAGGCCTATAATTCACCCCTCCACTTT
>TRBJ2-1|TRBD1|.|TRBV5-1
CASSPGTDNEQFF
TGCGCCAGCAGTCCAGGGACAGACAATGAGCAGTTCTTC
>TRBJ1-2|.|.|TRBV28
CASSLYAEAGNGYTF
TGTGCCAGCAGTTTATACGCTGAGGCGGGGAATGGCTACACCTTC
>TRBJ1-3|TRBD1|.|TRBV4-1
CASSQVGGGGGNTIYF
TGCGCCAGCAGCCAAGTAGGAGGGGGCGGTGGAAACACCATATATTTT
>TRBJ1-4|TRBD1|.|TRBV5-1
CASSLMGQGRNEKLFF
TGCGCCAGCAGCCTAATGGGACAGGGGAGAAACGAAAAACTGTTTTTT
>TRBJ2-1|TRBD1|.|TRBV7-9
CASSSGTGAYNEQFF
TGTGCCAGCAGCTCCGGGACAGGGGCGTACAATGAGCAGTTCTTC
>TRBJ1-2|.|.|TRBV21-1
CASSKGFRTGHTHYGYTF
TGTGCCAGCAGCAAAGGGTTTCGAACCGGACATACTCACTATGGCTACACCTTC
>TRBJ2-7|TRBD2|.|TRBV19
CASSIAGGTYEQYF
TGTGCCAGTAGTATCGCGGGGGGCACCTACGAGCAGTACTTC
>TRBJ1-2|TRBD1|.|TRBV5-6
CASSLRLTGTNYGYTF
TGTGCCAGCAGCTTGCGGTTGACAGGGACTAACTATGGCTACACCTTC
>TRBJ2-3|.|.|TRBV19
CASSPQGGLQYF
TGTGCCAGTAGTCCCCAGGGGGGATTGCAGTATTTT
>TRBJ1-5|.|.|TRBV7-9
CASSLAGKDVNQPQHF
TGTGCCAGCAGCCTTGCAGGTAAGGATGTCAATCAGCCCCAGCATTTT